What follows is one TCR beta chain and its context. The source of the sample is a study of control samples from healthy donors and cancer patients. Germline values: CDR1 LGHDT, CDR2 YNNKEL (reference sequence). With 4 bases clipped from V and 3 bases from J, the junction kept 12 bases outside the gene matches. The CDR3 loop spans 16 amino acids. The assay was immunoSEQ multiplex PCR, and TCRdb's table has in-frame clones only and misses some. Here the sample spans about 160,000 clones, roughly 93% being singletons. This sequence joins TRBV3-1 (or the pseudogene TRBV3-2) and TRBJ2-7; 7 nucleotides agree with TRBD1. The clonotype originates from a woman between 55 and 75 years old in good health. The sample taken for sequencing was blood. CDR3 residues: CASSPSSGTDCYEQYF. CDR3 in DNA: TGTGCCAGCAGCCCGTCATCCGGGACAGATTGCTACGAGCAGTACTTC.